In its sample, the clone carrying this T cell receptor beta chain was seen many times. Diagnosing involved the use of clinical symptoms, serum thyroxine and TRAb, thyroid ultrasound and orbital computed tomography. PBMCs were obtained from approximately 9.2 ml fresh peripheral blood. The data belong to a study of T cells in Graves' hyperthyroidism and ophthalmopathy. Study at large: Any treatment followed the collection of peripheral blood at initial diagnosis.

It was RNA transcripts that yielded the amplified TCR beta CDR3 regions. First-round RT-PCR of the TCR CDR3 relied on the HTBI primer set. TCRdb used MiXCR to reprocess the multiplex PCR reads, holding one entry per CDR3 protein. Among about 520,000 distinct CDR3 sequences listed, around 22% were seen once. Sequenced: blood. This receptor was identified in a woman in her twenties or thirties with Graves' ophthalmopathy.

The CDR3: CASSARANTEAFF. The CDR3 DNA reads TGTGCCAGCAGCGCCAGGGCAAACACTGAAGCTTTCTTT. The rearrangement joins TRBV9 to TRBJ1-1, with TRBD1 as a possible D gene (5 bases). The germline CDR1 and CDR2 sequences are SGDLS and YYNGEE. V gave up 3 bases and J gave up 2 bases, with 8 bases separating them. The CDR3 runs to 13 residues.